These 28 T cell receptor beta chains were all obtained from the same sample, sequenced in a study of blood T cell repertoires in COVID-19. The protocol was immunoSEQ multiplex PCR, while the TCRdb copy is restricted to in-frame clones and leaves out a portion. This table has fewer than 70,000 clones, roughly 84% appearing once. Sequencing was performed on peripheral blood. The receptors derive from a man over 45 with active COVID-19.

The chain links TRBV21-1 to TRBJ2-1; the table's D gene call, TRBD2, was not cross checked with the DNA. TRBV21-1 is tagged as a pseudogene. This CDR3 contains 13 residues. Here the CDR3 DNA reads TGTGCCAGCCGTTACCGCGGAATGAATGAGCAGTTCTTC. It is translated as CASRYRGMNEQFF.

The chain employs TRBV24-1 and TRBJ1-4; 10 nucleotides line up with TRBD1. Per germline, CDR1 KGHDR and CDR2 SFDVKD. The J segment lost 6 bases and the V segment lost 5 bases, leaving 5 bases of the junction unmatched. The CDR3 covers 15 residues. The CDR3 sequence: CATSGSGTGDEKLFF. The CDR3 DNA is TGTGCCACCAGTGGGTCGGGGACAGGGGATGAAAAACTGTTTTTT.

The chain links TRBV28 to TRBJ1-4; 9 bases are shared with TRBD1. CDR1 and CDR2 (germline): MDHEN, SYDVKM. J was trimmed by 5 bases and V by 4 bases; bases with no gene match: 8. CDR3 size: 16 residues. CDR3 region: CASSSPSGTGNEKLFF. CDR3 sequence (DNA): TGTGCCAGCAGTTCCCCCTCCGGGACAGGGAATGAAAAACTGTTTTTT.

This rearrangement joins TRBV5-1 to TRBJ2-2, with D unclear. Per the germline V gene, CDR1 is SGHRS and CDR2 is YFSETQ. This CDR3 has 14 amino acids. The V end was cut by 0 bases, the J end by 0 bases, with 3 bases between. CDR3 residues: CASSLVTNTGELFF. The CDR3 nucleotides are TGCGCCAGCAGCTTGGTAACGAACACCGGGGAGCTGTTTTTT.

This clone was seen more than once but under ten times. This chain connects TRBV5-1 to TRBJ2-5, with 12 bases identical to TRBD2. V trimming: 4 bases; J trimming: 7 bases; junction bases outside the gene matches: 8. This CDR3 has 15 residues. Germline CDR1 SGHRS, CDR2 YFSETQ. CDR3: CASSRTSGEQVTQYF. For the CDR3, the DNA is TGCGCCAGCAGCCGGACTAGCGGGGAGCAGGTGACCCAGTACTTC.

This clone rates as medium-sized. CDR3 in DNA: TGTGCCAGCAGCGCTCCCCTGGACAATAAAGAGACCCAGTACTTC. This gives the protein CASSAPLDNKETQYF. The gene calls are TRBV7-9 and TRBJ2-5, with D tentatively TRBD1 (5 bases). In germline, CDR1 is SEHNR, CDR2 FQNEAQ (reference sequence). V lost 5 bases, J lost 3 bases, and 16 bases lay in between. The CDR3 is 15 amino acids. Full variable domain (outside the CDR3, taken from reference TRBV7-9 and TRBJ2-5): DTGVSQNPRHKITKRGQNVTFRCDPISEHNRLYWYRQTLGQGPEFLTYFQNEAQLEKSRLLSDRFSAERPKGSFSTLEIQRTEQGDSAMYLCASSAPLDNKETQYFGPGTRLLVL.

The rearrangement uses TRBV5-4 and TRBJ2-1; possible D gene TRBD2, 7 bases. The V end was cut by 4 bases, the J end by 2 bases, with 16 bases between. Germline assignment: CDR1 SGHNT and CDR2 YYREEE (reference sequence). This CDR3 contains 16 residues. CDR3 DNA: TGTGCCAGCAGCCACGGGGGGCTCGGGCCCTACAATGAGCAGTTCTTC. Amino acids: CASSHGGLGPYNEQFF.

The chain employs TRBV19 and TRBJ2-4, with 9 bases matching TRBD1. Germline CDR1 LNHDA, CDR2 SQIVND (reference sequence). The CDR3 is 18 amino acids. V lost 1 base, J lost 5 bases, and 12 bases stayed unmatched. This CDR3 is CASSIAVQTGGDENIQYF. CDR3 nucleotides: TGTGCCAGTAGTATAGCTGTCCAGACAGGGGGAGACGAAAACATTCAGTACTTC.

The rearrangement uses TRBV5-1 and TRBJ1-1; D remains ambiguous. The V end lost 3 bases, the J end lost 1 base, and 10 bases lay between the germline ends. The CDR3 extends over 14 amino acids. In germline, CDR1 is SGHRS, CDR2 YFSETQ. The CDR3 DNA reads as TGCGCCAGCAGCTCGGCCGCGGGGAACACTGAAGCTTTCTTT. Translating it yields CASSSAAGNTEAFF.

This clone came up once. The V gene is TRBV19, the J gene TRBJ2-3, with 8 bases matching TRBD1. Germline values: CDR1 LNHDA, CDR2 SQIVND (reference sequence). CDR3 length equals 14 residues. After removal of 5 bases from V and 4 bases from J, the junction contained 5 bases not matched to a gene. The CDR3 spells CASSQQGASDTQYF. CDR3 DNA: TGTGCCAGTAGTCAGCAGGGGGCATCAGATACGCAGTATTTT.

This chain connects TRBV30 to TRBJ1-5, with D possibly being TRBD1 (5 bases). Trimming removed 3 bases at V and 1 base at J, with 10 bases between. CDR1 is GTSNPN, CDR2 SVGIG, per germline (reference sequence). The CDR3 is 14 amino acids. The CDR3 coding sequence is TGTGCCTGGAGGGGGCAGCTAAGCAATCAGCCCCAGCATTTT. Amino acids: CAWRGQLSNQPQHF.

V gene TRBV19 combines with J gene TRBJ2-1; perhaps TRBD2 as D (7 bases). CDR3 size: 17 residues. The ends were cut back, 2 bases at V and 6 bases at J, with 20 bases in the middle. The germline CDR1 and CDR2 sequences are LNHDA and SQIVND (reference sequence). CDR3 DNA: TGTGCCAGTAGTATAAGGAGGGGGGGACGACCGGGCAATGAGCAGTTCTTC. This gives the protein CASSIRRGGRPGNEQFF.

The V and J genes are TRBV4-3 and TRBJ1-4, with D possibly TRBD1 on 6 matching bases. The CDR3 loop spans 17 amino acids. The germline CDR1 and CDR2 sequences are LGHNA and YSLEER. With 0 bases removed from V and 7 bases from J, the gap between germline ends came to 18 bases. CDR3 sequence (DNA): TGCGCCAGCAGCCAAGATCTTACATGGGGGGGCCGTGAAAAACTGTTTTTT. Its translation is CASSQDLTWGGREKLFF.

V and J are TRBV4-3 and TRBJ1-3; tentative D call: TRBD1 (5 bases). V shed 0 bases and J shed 3 bases, with 9 bases lying between them. Germline CDR1 is LGHNA and CDR2 is YSLEER. The CDR3 is 15 amino acids. CDR3 in amino acids: CASSQEVTDGNTIYF. CDR3 sequence (DNA): TGCGCCAGCAGCCAAGAGGTGACAGATGGAAACACCATATATTTT.

The rearrangement uses TRBV4-3 and TRBJ2-3, with 11 bases lining up with TRBD1. Trimming took 0 bases from V and 5 from J; bases not matched to a gene: 4. The CDR3 is 16 residues long. The germline gives CDR1 LGHNA, CDR2 YSLEER. The CDR3 protein is CASSQEGTGGRDTQYF. The DNA of the CDR3 is TGCGCCAGCAGCCAAGAAGGGACAGGGGGTCGAGATACGCAGTATTTT.

The rearrangement joins TRBV28 to TRBJ1-3; TRBD1 aligns across 9 bases. The V and J ends lost 4 bases and 3 bases, in that order; junction bases with no gene match: 4. Germline V lookup: CDR1 MDHEN, CDR2 SYDVKM. There are 15 residues in the CDR3. The CDR3 nucleotides are TGTGCCAGCAGTTCCACAGGGGGCTATGGAAACACCATATATTTT. This encodes CASSSTGGYGNTIYF.

The chain carries TRBV27 and TRBJ1-6; D perhaps matches TRBD1 (5 bases). V was shortened by 2 bases and J by 7 bases, with 9 bases between the two germline ends. From germline, CDR1 is MNHEY and CDR2 SMNVEV (reference sequence). There are 14 residues in the CDR3. The CDR3 here is CASSLAGPNSPLHF. In nucleotides, the CDR3 is TGTGCCAGCAGTTTAGCAGGGCCAAATTCACCCCTCCACTTT.

The count of this clone is one. This chain connects TRBV9 to TRBJ1-2; the D gene is possibly TRBD1 (5 bases). The CDR3 has 15 amino acids. The V end was cut by 3 bases, the J end by 1 base, with 13 bases between. CDR1 is SGDLS, CDR2 YYNGEE, per germline. The CDR3 DNA is TGTGCCAGCAGCGCCGACGGACACCTTAACTATGGCTACACCTTC. Translating gives CASSADGHLNYGYTF.

The chain uses TRBV18 and TRBJ1-2; 8 positions agree with TRBD1. This CDR3 contains 16 residues. Trimming removed 3 bases from V and 8 bases from J; junction bases left unmatched: 14. The germline gives CDR1 KGHSH, CDR2 LQKENI. The CDR3 sequence is CASSPSAAGGWAGYTF. The CDR3 bases are TGTGCCAGCTCACCTTCGGCGGCAGGGGGCTGGGCCGGCTACACCTTC.

This chain joins TRBV28 and TRBJ1-4; 7 bases agree with TRBD1. Germline-derived CDR1 and CDR2 are MDHEN and SYDVKM. J gave up 4 bases and V 5 bases, and 4 bases lay outside the gene matches. The CDR3 length is 14 residues. The CDR3 sequence is CASSPGGYNEKLFF. DNA of the CDR3: TGTGCCAGCAGTCCAGGGGGGTATAATGAAAAACTGTTTTTT.

The chain carries TRBV28 and TRBJ2-5; 7 bases are a match to TRBD1. The length of the CDR3 is 13 residues. Unmatched junction bases numbered 5, after V lost 6 bases and J lost 4 bases. The germline CDR1 and CDR2 sequences are MDHEN and SYDVKM. The DNA for the CDR3 is TGTGCCAGCAGAGGGGGCGCGGGAGAGACCCAGTACTTC. As protein: CASRGGAGETQYF.

The V call is TRBV7-9, the J call TRBJ1-2; D possibly corresponds to TRBD1 (5 bases). There are 15 residues in the CDR3. The V and J ends lost 6 bases and 0 bases respectively, with 14 bases between them. Germline V gives CDR1 SEHNR, CDR2 FQNEAQ (reference sequence). The chain's CDR3 is CASSSDRVANYGYTF. CDR3 DNA: TGTGCCAGCAGTTCTGACAGAGTTGCTAACTATGGCTACACCTTC.

This clone was recorded only once. The J gene is TRBJ2-1, the V gene TRBV28, with 8 nucleotides matching TRBD1. The junction had 11 bases not matched to a gene; V was cut back by 5 bases and J by 8 bases. The germline V gene has CDR1 MDHEN and CDR2 SYDVKM. The CDR3 sequence is 15 residues long. This chain's CDR3 is CASSPVRTGTDEQFF. CDR3 nucleotide sequence: TGTGCCAGCAGTCCCGTGCGGACAGGGACGGATGAGCAGTTCTTC.

The CDR3 DNA is TGTGCCAGCAGCCAAGATCCAACGACAGGGGGTAACGGCTACACCTTC. Residues: CASSQDPTTGGNGYTF. V and J are TRBV4-2 and TRBJ1-2; TRBD1 agrees at 9 bases. The CDR3 is 16 amino acids. Per the germline V gene, CDR1 is LGHNA and CDR2 is YNFKEQ. The junction had 10 bases not matched to a gene; V was cut back by 0 bases and J by 8 bases.

The genes are TRBV28 and TRBJ2-1; TRBD1 matches 8 bases. The CDR3 totals 14 residues. Per the germline V gene, CDR1 is MDHEN and CDR2 is SYDVKM. V trimming: 5 bases; J trimming: 7 bases; junction bases outside the gene matches: 7. CDR3 sequence (DNA): TGTGCCAGCAGTATACCGGGACAGGAGAATGAGCAGTTCTTC. As protein: CASSIPGQENEQFF. Full variable domain (rest looked up from reference TRBV28 and TRBJ2-1): DVKVTQSSRYLVKRTGEKVFLECVQDMDHENMFWYRQDPGLGLRLIYFSYDVKMKEKGDIPEGYSVSREKKERFSLILESASTNQTSMYLCASSIPGQENEQFFGPGTRLTVL.

The chain couples TRBV2 to TRBJ2-7; D possibly corresponds to TRBD1 (5 bases). CDR1 SNHLY and CDR2 FYNNEI come from the germline V gene. The V end lost 5 bases, the J end lost 3 bases, and 17 bases lay between the germline ends. CDR3 length: 15 amino acids. CDR3 DNA: TGTGCCAGCAGTCCCAACCGTGGGGCTTTCTACGAGCAGTACTTC. It specifies CASSPNRGAFYEQYF. The full variable domain, with the rest looked up from reference TRBV2 and TRBJ2-7, is EPEVTQTPSHQVTQMGQEVILRCVPISNHLYFYWYRQILGQKVEFLVSFYNNEISEKSEIFDDQFSVERPDGSNFTLKIRSTKLEDSAMYFCASSPNRGAFYEQYFGPGTRLTVT.

The chain recombines TRBV3-1 (or the pseudogene TRBV3-2) with TRBJ2-7, with TRBD1 matching over 7 bases. Germline V gene data show CDR1 as LGHDT and CDR2 as YNNKEL (reference sequence). There are 14 residues in the CDR3. The V segment lost 4 bases and the J segment 10 bases; nucleotides outside the gene matches: 13. CDR3 nucleotides: TGTGCCAGCAGCCCGGACAGGAACCCTACGAAACAGTACTTC. It encodes CASSPDRNPTKQYF.

Within the sample, this clone is medium-sized. This chain links TRBV30 with TRBJ1-1; D gene unclear. Trimming left V 5 bases short and J 3 bases short, with 16 bases between. The CDR3 has 14 amino acids. CDR1 GTSNPN and CDR2 SVGIG come from the germline V gene (reference sequence). In DNA, the CDR3 is TGTGCCTGGGGGGAGGTGGGGAAATACACTGAAGCTTTCTTT. This codes for CAWGEVGKYTEAFF.